This note documents a single T cell receptor beta chain sequence. Its cognate antigen is unknown. This entry is derived from a study of T cell responses to AZD1222 COVID-19 vaccine. Whole-study findings and limits: Targets within unmutated variant regions were reportedly found for nearly half of spike-specific TCRs. Just five or six AZD1222 recipients were seropositive at baseline. Rises in breadth and depth of Spike-specific TCRs came after two AZD1222 doses. Donors, mostly white British, included more females; clonal diversity was possibly underestimated.

The germline V gene has CDR1 SGHNT and CDR2 YENEEA. V lost 6 bases to trimming and J lost 9 bases; unmatched junction nucleotides: 14. The CDR3 is made up of 16 amino acids. Profiling relied on immunoSEQ multiplex PCR, and the TCRdb table lists in-frame clones only, not all of them. The sample contains about 110,000 clones, around 90% of which appear only once. The chain is built from TRBV11-3 and TRBJ2-1; 10 nucleotides line up with TRBD2. The sequencing here drew on peripheral blood, taken 28 days after the second AZD1222 dose. The receptor's source is an adult who received the AZD1222 COVID-19 vaccine. CDR3 nucleotides: TGTGCCAGCAGTTTCCGGGGTAGCGGGGGGCCCGGTGAGCAGTTCTTC. As protein: CASSFRGSGGPGEQFF.